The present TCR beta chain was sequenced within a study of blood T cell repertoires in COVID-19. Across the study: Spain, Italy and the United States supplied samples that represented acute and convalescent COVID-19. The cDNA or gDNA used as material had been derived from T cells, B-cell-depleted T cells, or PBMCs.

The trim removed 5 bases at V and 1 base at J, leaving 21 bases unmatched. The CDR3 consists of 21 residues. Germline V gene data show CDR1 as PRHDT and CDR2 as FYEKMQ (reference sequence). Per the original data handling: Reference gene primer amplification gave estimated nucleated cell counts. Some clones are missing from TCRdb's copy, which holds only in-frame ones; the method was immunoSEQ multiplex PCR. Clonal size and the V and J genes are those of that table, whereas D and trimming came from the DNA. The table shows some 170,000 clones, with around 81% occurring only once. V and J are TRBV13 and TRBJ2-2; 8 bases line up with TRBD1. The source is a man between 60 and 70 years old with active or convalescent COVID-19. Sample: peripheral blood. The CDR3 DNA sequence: TGTGCCAGCAGCACTGCCGGCTGGCAGGGGGCCGAAGGGTGGAACACCGGGGAGCTGTTTTTT. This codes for CASSTAGWQGAEGWNTGELFF.